A single T cell receptor beta chain is shown here with its context. The sample originates from a study of early stage breast cancer tumors. Study information: Among around 12 ER+/PR+/HER2- tumors, eight were ductal, four lobular. Around 10-fold was the mean read coverage per sample.

Sequencing used immunoSEQ multiplex PCR; TCRdb keeps in-frame clones, though not all of them. The sample gives some 25,000 clones, approximately 67% of which show up once; more than 9% is in the top ten. CDR1 and CDR2 from the germline V gene are SGDLS and YYNGEE. The germline V and J ends were trimmed by 6 bases and 2 bases, with 18 bases remaining between them. The CDR3 has 15 amino acids. The receptor comes from a person between 55 and 69 years old with breast cancer. Sequenced material: breast tumor tissue. The chain links TRBV9 to TRBJ2-7, with D tentatively TRBD2 (6 bases). CDR3 protein: CASTLFSGLTYEQYF. DNA of the CDR3: TGTGCCAGCACCCTATTTAGCGGTTTAACCTACGAGCAGTACTTC.